This TCR beta chain was captured in a study of blood T cell repertoires in COVID-19. Study-wide background: The United States, Italy and Spain provided the acute and convalescent COVID-19 samples. PBMCs, B-cell-depleted T cells, or T cells provided the cDNA or gDNA that made up the material.

From germline, CDR1 is WSHSY and CDR2 SAAADI. The CDR3 is made up of 14 amino acids. The V gene end was trimmed by 6 bases and the J gene end by 3 bases; junction bases not matched to a gene: 1. Under the authors' procedure: From reference gene primer amplification, estimates of nucleated cell counts were derived. Only in-frame clones appear in the TCRdb table, and some are missing; sequencing was by immunoSEQ multiplex PCR. The DNA gave D and trimming, while V, J and clone size come from that table. The sample yields approximately 290,000 clones, around 82% seen once. The sequenced sample was peripheral blood. This receptor was obtained from a human donor with COVID-19, enrolled during active disease. The donor label of this sample is uncertain. V and J are TRBV10-2 and TRBJ2-1; 11 bases line up with TRBD2. The CDR3 region has the DNA TGCGCCAGCAGACTAGCGGGAGACTACAATGAGCAGTTCTTC. This encodes CASRLAGDYNEQFF.